The sequence of this TCR beta chain was determined in a study of blood T cell repertoires in COVID-19. About the research overall: The United States, Italy and Spain supplied acute and convalescent COVID-19 samples. The analysed material was cDNA or gDNA that came from T cells, B-cell-depleted T cells, or PBMCs.

All recovered Cohort 3 donors got two negative PCRs, got clearance, or saw symptom resolution. The V end was cut by 5 bases, the J end by 7 bases, with 14 bases between. Germline assignment: CDR1 SGHAT and CDR2 FQNNGV. The CDR3 sequence is 13 residues long. Original methodology: Researchers report that nucleated cell counts were estimated from reference gene primer amplification. TCRdb's table, derived via immunoSEQ multiplex PCR, lists solely in-frame clones and lacks some. V and J calls and clone size follow that table, whereas D and trimming were derived from the DNA. The table lists about 330,000 clones, under 95% of them singletons.

The sample was PBMCs or T cells enriched from blood (not recorded which). The clonotype was recovered from a woman in her 30s who had recovered from COVID-19. The rearrangement joins TRBV11-2 to TRBJ2-5, with D uncertain. The CDR3 DNA follows: TGTGCCAGCAGCCCGCCGGTTCGAGGGACCCAGTACTTC. Encoded protein: CASSPPVRGTQYF.